The text below deals with one TCR beta chain. This clone was seen once. The antigen it binds to is not known. Base qualities are not recorded, but no much larger clone differs from it by a single base. These data originate in a study of blood T cell repertoires in COVID-19 (dated by TCRdb to about 2020). General notes on the study: Samples from collaborators originated in the United States, Italy and Spain and spanned both the acute and convalescent phases of COVID-19. The prospective study material was composed of cDNA or gDNA derived from T cells, B-cell-depleted T cells, or PBMCs. Deeply sampled blood TCRbeta repertoires from subjects exposed to, actively infected with, or recovered from COVID-19 were included in the dataset. A freely available public database, intended as a resource for researchers studying the immune response to SARS-CoV-2, is where the repertoires were released. The samples were drawn from the first 160 participants of the ongoing ImmuneRACE study and from 950 to 1,500 subjects provided by 6 global collaborators. Sample metadata almost always included a de-identified subject ID, COVID-19 status, age in years and sex. HLA class I and class II types, where available, came from metadata supplied by the sample provider rather than from assay-based typing. Overall study results and their limits: Clinical and demographic metadata were provided uncurated, with the amount varying by source and participant.

Collaborating institutions collected whole blood in K2EDTA tubes following their own protocols. For TCRbeta analysis, collaborators shipped samples in one of three forms: frozen whole blood, isolated PBMCs, or DNA extracted from either of those sample types. Cut back by 5 bases and 2 bases, the V and J ends lie 15 bases apart. CDR1 and CDR2 are read off the germline V gene (reference sequence) as LNHDA and SQIVND. The CDR3 runs 15 amino acids, cysteine and phenylalanine included. The sequence is cut down to CDR3 DNA, 45 bases in frame from base 1. TCRbeta CDR3 regions were amplified from genomic DNA by means of the immunoSEQ Assay, a bias-controlled multiplex PCR. The authors processed their data as follows. Nucleated cell counts per sample were estimated from amplification of reference gene primers within the assay. Sequence reads were collapsed and filtered to measure the absolute abundance of every unique TCRbeta CDR3 rearrangement. For each sample, productive Simpson clonality was calculated by taking the square root of Simpson's diversity index across productive rearrangements. Entries here come from immuneACCESS through TCRdb and include only in-frame sequences with V and J called. Some clones fail to appear in such tables; in the studies checked, an unresolved V gene covers under half of the shortfall, and the cause of the remainder is unknown. That table supplies the V and J calls and clone size; D and trimming were determined from the DNA. Within this sample are roughly 88,000 clones, with about 89% of them counted one time only. Of the sample, 3.9% falls within the top ten clones.

Sample: peripheral blood. The clonotype was recovered from a woman aged 45-60 years in a cohort sampled during active COVID-19. The sequence is built from TRBV19 and TRBJ1-2; matching of 6 bases hints at TRBD1 as the D gene. DNA sequence: TGTGCCAGTAGTGTAGCCCGACAGGCCAACTATGGCTACACCTTC. Translated, this gives CASSVARQANYGYTF. The full variable domain, with segments outside the CDR3 supplied by the reference TRBV19 and TRBJ1-2 proteins, appears as DGGITQSPKYLFRKEGQNVTLSCEQNLNHDAMYWYRQDPGQGLRLIYYSQIVNDFQKGDIAEGYSVSREKKESFPLTVTSAQKNPTAFYLCASSVARQANYGYTFGSGTRLTVV.